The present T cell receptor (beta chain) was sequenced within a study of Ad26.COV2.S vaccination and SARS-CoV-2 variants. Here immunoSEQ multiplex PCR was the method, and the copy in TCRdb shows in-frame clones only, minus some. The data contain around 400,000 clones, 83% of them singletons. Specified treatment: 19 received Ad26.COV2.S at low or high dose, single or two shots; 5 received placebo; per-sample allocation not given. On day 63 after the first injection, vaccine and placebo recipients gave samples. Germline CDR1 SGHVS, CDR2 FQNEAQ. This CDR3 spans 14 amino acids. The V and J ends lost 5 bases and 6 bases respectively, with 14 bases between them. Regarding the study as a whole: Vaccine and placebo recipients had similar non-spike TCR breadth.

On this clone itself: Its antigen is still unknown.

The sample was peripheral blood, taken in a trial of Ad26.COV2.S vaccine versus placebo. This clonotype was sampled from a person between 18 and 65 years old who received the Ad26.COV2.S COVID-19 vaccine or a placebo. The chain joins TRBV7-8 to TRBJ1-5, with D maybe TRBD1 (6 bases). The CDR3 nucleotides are TGTGCCAGCAGCCCACACAGGGCCGGTCAGCCCCAGCATTTT. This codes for CASSPHRAGQPQHF.